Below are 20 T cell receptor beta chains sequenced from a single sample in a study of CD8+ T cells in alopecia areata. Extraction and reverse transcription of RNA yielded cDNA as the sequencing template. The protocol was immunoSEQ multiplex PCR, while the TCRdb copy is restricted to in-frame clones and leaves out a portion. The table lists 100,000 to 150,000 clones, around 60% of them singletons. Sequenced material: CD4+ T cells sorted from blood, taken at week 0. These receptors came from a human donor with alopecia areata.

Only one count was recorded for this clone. The CDR3 protein is CASSLSTGGYEQYF. CDR3 coding DNA: TGTGCCAGCAGCTTAAGCACAGGGGGGTACGAGCAGTACTTC. The chain carries TRBV7-2 and TRBJ2-7; 8 bases are shared with TRBD1. The V and J ends lost 2 bases and 4 bases, in that order; junction bases with no gene match: 4. Germline V gene sequence: CDR1 SGHTA, CDR2 FQGNSA. This CDR3 is built from 14 residues.

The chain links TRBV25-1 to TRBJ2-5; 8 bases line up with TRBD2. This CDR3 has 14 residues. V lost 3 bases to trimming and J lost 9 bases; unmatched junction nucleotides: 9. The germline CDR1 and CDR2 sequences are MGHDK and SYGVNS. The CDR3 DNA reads TGTGCCAGCAGTGAGTCAAGCGGGGGTCACTCCCAGTACTTC. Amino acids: CASSESSGGHSQYF. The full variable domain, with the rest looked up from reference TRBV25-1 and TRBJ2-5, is EADIYQTPRYLVIGTGKKITLECSQTMGHDKMYWYQQDPGMELHLIHYSYGVNSTEKGDLSSESTVSRIRTEHFPLTLESARPSHTSQYLCASSESSGGHSQYFGPGTRLLVL.

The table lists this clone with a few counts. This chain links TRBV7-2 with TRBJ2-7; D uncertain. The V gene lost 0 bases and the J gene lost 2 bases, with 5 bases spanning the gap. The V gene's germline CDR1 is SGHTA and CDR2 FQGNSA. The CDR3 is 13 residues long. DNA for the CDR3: TGTGCCAGCAGCTTAGCGACCACCTACGAGCAGTACTTC. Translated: CASSLATTYEQYF.

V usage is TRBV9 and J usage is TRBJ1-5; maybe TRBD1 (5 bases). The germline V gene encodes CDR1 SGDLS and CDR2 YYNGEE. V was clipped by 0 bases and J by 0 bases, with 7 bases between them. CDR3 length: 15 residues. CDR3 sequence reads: CASSVAGHSNQPQHF. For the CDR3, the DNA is TGTGCCAGCAGCGTAGCAGGGCATAGCAATCAGCCCCAGCATTTT.

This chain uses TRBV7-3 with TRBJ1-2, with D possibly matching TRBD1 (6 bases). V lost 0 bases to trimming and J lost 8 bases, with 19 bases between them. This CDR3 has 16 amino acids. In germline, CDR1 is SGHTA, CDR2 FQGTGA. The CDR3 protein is CASSLTPVTGRGGYTF. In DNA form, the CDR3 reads TGTGCCAGCAGCTTAACGCCCGTTACAGGGAGAGGCGGCTACACCTTC.

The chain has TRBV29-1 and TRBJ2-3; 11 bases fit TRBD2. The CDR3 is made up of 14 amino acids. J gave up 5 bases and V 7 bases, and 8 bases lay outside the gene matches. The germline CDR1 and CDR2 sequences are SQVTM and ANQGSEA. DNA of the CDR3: TGCAGCGGAGGACCACTAGCGGGAGTAGATACGCAGTATTTT. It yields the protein CSGGPLAGVDTQYF.

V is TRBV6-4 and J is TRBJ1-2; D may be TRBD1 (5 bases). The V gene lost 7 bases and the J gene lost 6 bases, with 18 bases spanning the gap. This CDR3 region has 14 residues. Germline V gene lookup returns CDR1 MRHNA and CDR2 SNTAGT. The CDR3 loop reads CASKKMDKTHGYTF. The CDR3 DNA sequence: TGTGCCAGCAAGAAAATGGACAAGACCCATGGCTACACCTTC.

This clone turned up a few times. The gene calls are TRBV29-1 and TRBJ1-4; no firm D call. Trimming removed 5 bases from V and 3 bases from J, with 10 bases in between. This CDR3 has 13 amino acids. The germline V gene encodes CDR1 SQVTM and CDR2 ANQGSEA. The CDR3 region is CSVLRQSNEKLFF. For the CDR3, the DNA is TGCAGCGTTCTTCGGCAGTCTAATGAAAAACTGTTTTTT.

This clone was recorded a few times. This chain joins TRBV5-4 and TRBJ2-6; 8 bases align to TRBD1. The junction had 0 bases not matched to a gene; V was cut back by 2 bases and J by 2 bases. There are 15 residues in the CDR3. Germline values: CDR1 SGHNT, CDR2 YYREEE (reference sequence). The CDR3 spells CASSLQGAGANVLTF. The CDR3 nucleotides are TGTGCCAGCAGCTTACAGGGGGCTGGGGCCAACGTCCTGACTTTC.

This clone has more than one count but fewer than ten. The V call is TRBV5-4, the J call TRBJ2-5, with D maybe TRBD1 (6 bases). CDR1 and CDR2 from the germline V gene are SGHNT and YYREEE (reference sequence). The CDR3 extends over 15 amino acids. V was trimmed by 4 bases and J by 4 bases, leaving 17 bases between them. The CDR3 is CASSGTSGVGETQYF. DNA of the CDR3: TGTGCCAGCAGCGGGACCTCAGGGGTCGGAGAGACCCAGTACTTC.

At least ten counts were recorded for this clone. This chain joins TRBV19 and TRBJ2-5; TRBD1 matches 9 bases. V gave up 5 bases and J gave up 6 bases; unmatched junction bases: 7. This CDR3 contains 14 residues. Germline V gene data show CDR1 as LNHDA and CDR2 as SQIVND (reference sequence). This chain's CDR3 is CASSATGGAKTQYF. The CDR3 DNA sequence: TGTGCCAGTAGTGCAACAGGGGGCGCAAAGACCCAGTACTTC.

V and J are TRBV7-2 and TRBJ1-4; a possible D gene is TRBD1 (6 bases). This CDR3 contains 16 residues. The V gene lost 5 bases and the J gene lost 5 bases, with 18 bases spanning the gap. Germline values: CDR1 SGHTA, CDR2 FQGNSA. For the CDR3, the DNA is TGTGCCAGCAGCCCGAACCGGAGGACAGAGAATGAAAAACTGTTTTTT. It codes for CASSPNRRTENEKLFF.

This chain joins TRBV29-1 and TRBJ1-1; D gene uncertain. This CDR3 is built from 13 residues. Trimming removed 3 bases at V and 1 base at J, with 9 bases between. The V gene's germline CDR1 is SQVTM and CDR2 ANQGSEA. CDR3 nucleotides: TGCAGCGTTGAGTGGGAATGGAACACTGAAGCTTTCTTT. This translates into CSVEWEWNTEAFF.

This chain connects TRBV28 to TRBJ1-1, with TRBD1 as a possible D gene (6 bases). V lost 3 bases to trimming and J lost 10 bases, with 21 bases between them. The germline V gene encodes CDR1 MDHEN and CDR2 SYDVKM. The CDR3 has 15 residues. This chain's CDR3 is CASSFGGTRSSRAFF. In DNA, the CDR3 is TGTGCCAGCAGTTTCGGGGGCACAAGGTCTTCGAGAGCTTTCTTT. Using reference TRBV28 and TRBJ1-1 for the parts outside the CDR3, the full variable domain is DVKVTQSSRYLVKRTGEKVFLECVQDMDHENMFWYRQDPGLGLRLIYFSYDVKMKEKGDIPEGYSVSREKKERFSLILESASTNQTSMYLCASSFGGTRSSRAFFGQGTRLTVV.

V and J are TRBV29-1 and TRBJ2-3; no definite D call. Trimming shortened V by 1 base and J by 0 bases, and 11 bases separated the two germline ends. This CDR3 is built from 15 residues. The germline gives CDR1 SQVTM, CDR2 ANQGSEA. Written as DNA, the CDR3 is TGCAGCGTTGAAGGATCCTTAGACAGCACAGATACGCAGTATTTT. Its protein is CSVEGSLDSTDTQYF.

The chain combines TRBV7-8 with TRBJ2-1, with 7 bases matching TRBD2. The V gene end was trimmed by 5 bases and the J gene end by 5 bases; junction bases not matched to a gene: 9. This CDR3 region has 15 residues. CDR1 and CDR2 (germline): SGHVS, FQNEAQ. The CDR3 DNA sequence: TGTGCCAGCAGCGGCCCGGGGCGGGGGAACAATGAGCAGTTCTTC. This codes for CASSGPGRGNNEQFF.

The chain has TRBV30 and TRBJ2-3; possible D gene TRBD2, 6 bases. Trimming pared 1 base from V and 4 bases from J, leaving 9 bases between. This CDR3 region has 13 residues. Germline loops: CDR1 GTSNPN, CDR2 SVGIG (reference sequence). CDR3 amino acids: CAWSEGTADTQYF. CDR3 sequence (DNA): TGTGCCTGGAGTGAAGGGACTGCAGATACGCAGTATTTT.

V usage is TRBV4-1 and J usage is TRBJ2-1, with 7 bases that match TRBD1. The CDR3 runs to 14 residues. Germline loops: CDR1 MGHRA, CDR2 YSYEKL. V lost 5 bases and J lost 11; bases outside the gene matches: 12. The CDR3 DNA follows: TGCGCCAGCAGCGTACAGGGGCAGGCAGACCAGCAGTTCTTC. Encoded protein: CASSVQGQADQQFF.

CDR3 in amino acids: CASSLTVGEQYF. DNA for the CDR3: TGTGCCAGCAGCTTGACAGTAGGCGAGCAGTACTTC. J is TRBJ2-7 and V is TRBV5-6; D remains ambiguous. Trimming took 1 base from V and 6 from J, leaving 8 bases between them. The CDR3 loop spans 12 amino acids. Germline V gene sequence: CDR1 SGHDT, CDR2 YYEEEE.

CDR3 DNA sequence: TGCGCCAGCAGCAAAGGGACGGCCGGGGAGACCCAGTACTTC. It translates to CASSKGTAGETQYF. The rearrangement joins TRBV5-1 to TRBJ2-5; D may match TRBD1 or TRBD2 (5 bases each). CDR3 length: 14 amino acids. Deletions cut 4 bases from V and 5 bases from J, with 15 bases between. The V gene's germline CDR1 is SGHRS and CDR2 YFSETQ. The full variable domain, completed using reference TRBV5-1 and TRBJ2-5, is KAGVTQTPRYLIKTRGQQVTLSCSPISGHRSVSWYQQTPGQGLQFLFEYFSETQRNKGNFPGRFSGRQFSNSRSEMNVSTLELGDSALYLCASSKGTAGETQYFGPGTRLLVL.